The 10 T cell receptor beta chains in this list originate from one sample, sequenced in a study of tumor and adjacent non-tumor tissue in lung cancer. Three rounds of nested PCR, following a modified ARM-PCR protocol, produced the TCRbeta library. TCRdb reprocessed the multiplex PCR reads with MiXCR, giving one entry per CDR3 protein. Here the sample spans 200,000 to 250,000 distinct CDR3 sequences, around 70% being singletons. RNA was extracted from bulk tissue without any cell sorting. The specimen sequenced was lung tumor tissue. The receptors here all came from a man in his 60s with non-small cell lung cancer.

This clonotype has only one observation. A read error is possible here, since a much larger clone lies one base away. V usage is TRBV5-1 and J usage is TRBJ2-2, with 7 positions matching TRBD2. This CDR3 region has 15 residues. The V gene's germline CDR1 is SGHRS and CDR2 YFSETQ. CDR3 amino acids: CANSSHSAGTGELFF. The CDR3 DNA reads as TGCGCCAACAGCTCCCACTCAGCGGGAACCGGGGAGCTGTTTTTT.

Worth noting for this clonotype: One base away lies a much larger clone, so this may be a sequencing read error. This chain connects TRBV6-2 or TRBV6-3 to TRBJ2-1; D call uncertain. Trimming stripped 7 bases from V and 9 bases from J, with 19 bases between. CDR1 and CDR2 from the germline V gene are MNHEY and SVGEGT. The CDR3 consists of 14 residues. The CDR3 DNA reads as TGTGCCAGCAACTCAGCACAAACGAACGGTGAGCAGTTCTTC. Translation: CASNSAQTNGEQFF.

A note on this clonotype: A much larger clone differs by one base, so this may be a read error. V usage is TRBV10-2 and J usage is TRBJ2-1; 13 nucleotides line up with TRBD2. Germline V lookup: CDR1 WSHSY, CDR2 SAAADI. The CDR3 is 15 amino acids. CDR3 protein: CASSEGLAGVNGQFF. CDR3 nucleotide sequence: TGCGCCAGCAGTGAGGGACTAGCGGGAGTCAATGGGCAGTTCTTC.

To note about this clonotype: Germline is not matched at one junction end, which may reflect a read error. The chain carries TRBV6-5 and TRBJ2-5; D ambiguous. Germline CDR1 MNHEY, CDR2 SVGAGI. The CDR3 runs 14 residues. CDR3 protein: CGSSTRWWVETQYF. CDR3 nucleotides: TGTGGCAGCAGCACACGCTGGTGGGTCGAGACCCAGTACTTC.

The chain recombines TRBV4-2 with TRBJ1-6; D is possibly TRBD1 (5 bases). This CDR3 region has 15 residues. V lost 7 bases to trimming and J lost 10 bases, with 20 bases between them. CDR1 LGHNA and CDR2 YNFKEQ come from the germline V gene. This CDR3 reads CASIRAAGEGSPLHF. The CDR3 region has the DNA TGTGCCAGCATCAGAGCAGCGGGGGAAGGATCACCCCTCCACTTT.

Worth noting for this clonotype: A much larger clone differs by one base, so this may be a read error. The chain has TRBV29-1 and TRBJ2-4; the D is unclear. This CDR3 is 14 amino acids long. CDR1 and CDR2 (germline): SQVTM, ANQGSEA. V dropped 7 bases and J dropped 0 bases, with 13 bases sitting between them. The CDR3 reads CSGAPGVAKNIQYF. For the CDR3, the DNA is TGCAGCGGGGCCCCGGGTGTAGCCAAAAACATTCAGTACTTC.

In its sample, this clonotype was seen many times. This chain uses TRBV4-2 with TRBJ2-3; TRBD2 matches 10 bases. This CDR3 comprises 16 residues. CDR1 and CDR2 (germline): LGHNA, YNFKEQ. V trimming: 4 bases; J trimming: 3 bases; junction bases outside the gene matches: 7. CDR3 residues: CASSPPSGGQTDTQYF. CDR3 DNA sequence: TGTGCCAGCAGCCCTCCTAGCGGGGGCCAAACAGATACGCAGTATTTT.

This clonotype was seen a handful of times. The chain is built from TRBV30 and TRBJ2-5; TRBD1 agrees at 12 bases. This CDR3 is 15 amino acids long. Germline CDR1 GTSNPN, CDR2 SVGIG (reference sequence). V shed 4 bases, J shed 6 bases, and the junction held 9 bases outside the gene matches. The CDR3: CAWTPGQGATKTQYF. Here the CDR3 DNA reads TGTGCCTGGACCCCGGGACAGGGGGCGACGAAGACCCAGTACTTC.

J is TRBJ2-2 and V is TRBV29-1; 7 bases agree with TRBD2. CDR3 length equals 13 residues. After removal of 4 bases from V and 2 bases from J, the junction contained 1 base not matched to a gene. Per the germline V gene, CDR1 is SQVTM and CDR2 is ANQGSEA. CDR3 sequence: CSVGGRNTGELFF. The CDR3 bases are TGCAGCGTTGGCGGGAGAAACACCGGGGAGCTGTTTTTT.

To note about this clonotype: Since a much larger clone is just one base distant, this may be a read error. The chain recombines TRBV29-1 with TRBJ2-5; D may be TRBD2 (6 bases). The CDR3 has 16 residues. Germline loops: CDR1 SQVTM, CDR2 ANQGSEA. The V and J ends lost 3 bases and 0 bases respectively, with 17 bases between them. This chain's CDR3 is CSVEERSGGYQETQYF. As DNA, the CDR3 is TGCAGCGTTGAGGAACGTAGCGGAGGGTACCAAGAGACCCAGTACTTC.